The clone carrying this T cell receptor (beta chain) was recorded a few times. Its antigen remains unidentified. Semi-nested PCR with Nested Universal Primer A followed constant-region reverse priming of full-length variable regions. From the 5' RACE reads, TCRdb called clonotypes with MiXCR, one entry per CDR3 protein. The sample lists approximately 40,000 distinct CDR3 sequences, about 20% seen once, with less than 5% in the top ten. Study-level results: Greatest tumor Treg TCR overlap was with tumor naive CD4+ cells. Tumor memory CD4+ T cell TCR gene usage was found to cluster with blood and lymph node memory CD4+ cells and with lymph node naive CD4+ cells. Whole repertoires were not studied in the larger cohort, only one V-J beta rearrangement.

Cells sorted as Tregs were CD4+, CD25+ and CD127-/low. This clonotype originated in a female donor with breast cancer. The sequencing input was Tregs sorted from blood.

The CDR3 region has the DNA TGTGCCAGCAGTCCCGACCACGGCAGAACCTATAGCAATCAGCCCCAGCATTTT. This codes for CASSPDHGRTYSNQPQHF. The chain joins TRBV6-2 or TRBV6-3 to TRBJ1-5, with D hard to call. The CDR3 runs to 18 residues. The V gene's germline CDR1 is MNHEY and CDR2 SVGEGT. Trimming left V 5 bases short and J 0 bases short, with 20 bases between.